This T cell receptor beta chain was obtained from a study of blood T cells in healthy people across ages. Study details: Template switching caught about one barcoded beta molecule for each two T cells.

The authors ran a second PCR of about 7 to 11 cycles using a sample-barcoded 5' primer and a J-beta primer mix. With 12 random nucleotides, a template-switch adaptor tagged each individual cDNA molecule. TCRdb re-analysed the 5' RACE reads in MiXCR, keeping a single row per CDR3 protein. In the table there are hundreds of thousands of distinct CDR3 sequences, 25% to 35% of which are singletons. Collection of approximately 9.3 milliliters of peripheral blood was performed for each donor. Sequenced material: blood. The receptor was isolated from a woman aged 80 or over in good health.

DNA for the CDR3: TGCGCCAGCAGCTCCGCAGGGATTCCGAACACCGGGGAGCTGTTTTTT. Translating it yields CASSSAGIPNTGELFF. The chain recombines TRBV5-1 with TRBJ2-2; D is possibly TRBD1 (5 bases). Trimming removed 3 bases from V and 0 bases from J, with 12 bases in between. Germline values: CDR1 SGHRS, CDR2 YFSETQ. The CDR3 is 16 amino acids.